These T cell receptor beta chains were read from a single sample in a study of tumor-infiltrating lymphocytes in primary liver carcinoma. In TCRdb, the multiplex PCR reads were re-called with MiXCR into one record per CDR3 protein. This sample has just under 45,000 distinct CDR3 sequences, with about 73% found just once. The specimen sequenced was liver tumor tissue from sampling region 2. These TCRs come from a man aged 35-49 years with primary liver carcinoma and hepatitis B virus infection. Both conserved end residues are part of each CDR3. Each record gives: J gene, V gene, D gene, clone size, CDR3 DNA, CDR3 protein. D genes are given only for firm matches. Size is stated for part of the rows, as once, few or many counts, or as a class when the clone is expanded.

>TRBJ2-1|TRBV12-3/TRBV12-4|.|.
TGTGCCAGCTGTTTTGAGTATACCTACAATGATCAGTTCTTC
CASCFEYTYNDQFF
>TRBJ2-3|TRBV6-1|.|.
TGTGCCAGTAGTGAAGGACTGGGGCCAGATATGCAGTATTTT
CASSEGLGPDMQYF
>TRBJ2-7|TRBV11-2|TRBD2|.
TGTACCAGCAGCAGGACTAGCGACAAGCAGTACTTC
CTSSRTSDKQYF
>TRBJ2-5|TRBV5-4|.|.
TGTGCCGGCAGCTTGGCCACCCCAGCGCAATGGAGGGGGACCCAGTACTTC
CAGSLATPAQWRGTQYF
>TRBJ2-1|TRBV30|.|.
TGTACCTGGAGCGCAGGACTTGAGGGGGAGCAGTTCTTC
CTWSAGLEGEQFF
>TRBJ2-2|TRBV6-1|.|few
TGTGCCAGCAAGACAGATAACAACCGGGAGCTGTTTTTT
CASKTDNNRELFF
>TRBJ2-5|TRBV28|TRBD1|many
TGTGCCAGCAGTTTCGGGACAGGGGTCCAAGAGACCCAGTACTTC
CASSFGTGVQETQYF
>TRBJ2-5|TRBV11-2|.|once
TGTGCCATCAGCTTAGGGGGTAGCGGACAAGGGACCCAGTACTTC
CAISLGGSGQGTQYF
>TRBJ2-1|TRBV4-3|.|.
TGTCCCAGCAGCCAAGACCCCTACTCAGAATACAATGAGCAGTTCTTC
CPSSQDPYSEYNEQFF
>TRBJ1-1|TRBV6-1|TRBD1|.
TGTGTCAGCCCCAGGACAGGGGGCATTGAAACTTTCTTT
CVSPRTGGIETFF
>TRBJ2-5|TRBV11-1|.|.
TGTGCCTGCAGCTTTCAGGGTGAGACCCAGTACTTC
CACSFQGETQYF
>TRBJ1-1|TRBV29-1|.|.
TGCAGCGTCTCCCCAGGGTGGGGCACGAACACTGAAGCTTTCTTT
CSVSPGWGTNTEAFF
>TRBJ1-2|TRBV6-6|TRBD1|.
TGTGCCAGAGGGGGGGTCCGGGACAGAGTTAACTATGGCTACACTTTC
CARGGVRDRVNYGYTF
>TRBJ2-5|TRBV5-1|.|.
TGCGCCAGCAGCTTGGCCGGGGCTTGCGTGGCCCTACAAGAGACCCAGTACTTC
CASSLAGACVALQETQYF
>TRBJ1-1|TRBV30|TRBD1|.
TGTGCCTGGAGGAACGACGGGACAGGGACTACTGAAACTTTCTTT
CAWRNDGTGTTETFF
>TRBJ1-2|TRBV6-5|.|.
TGTGCCAGCAGTTACTACGGTGGGGGGTATGGCTGCACCTTC
CASSYYGGGYGCTF